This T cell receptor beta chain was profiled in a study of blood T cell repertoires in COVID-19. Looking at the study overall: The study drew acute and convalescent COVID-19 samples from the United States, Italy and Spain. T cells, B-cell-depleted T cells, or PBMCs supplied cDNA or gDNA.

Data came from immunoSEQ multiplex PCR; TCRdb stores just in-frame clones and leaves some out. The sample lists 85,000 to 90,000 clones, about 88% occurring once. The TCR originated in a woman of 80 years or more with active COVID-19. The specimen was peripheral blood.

The CDR3 loop is CASSLAPEGYGYTF. CDR3 in DNA: TGTGCCAGCAGCTTAGCTCCGGAGGGCTATGGCTACACCTTC. The genes are TRBV7-2 and TRBJ1-2, with D hard to call. Germline CDR1 SGHTA, CDR2 FQGNSA. Trimming stripped 0 bases from V and 4 bases from J, with 9 bases between. The CDR3 is 14 amino acids.